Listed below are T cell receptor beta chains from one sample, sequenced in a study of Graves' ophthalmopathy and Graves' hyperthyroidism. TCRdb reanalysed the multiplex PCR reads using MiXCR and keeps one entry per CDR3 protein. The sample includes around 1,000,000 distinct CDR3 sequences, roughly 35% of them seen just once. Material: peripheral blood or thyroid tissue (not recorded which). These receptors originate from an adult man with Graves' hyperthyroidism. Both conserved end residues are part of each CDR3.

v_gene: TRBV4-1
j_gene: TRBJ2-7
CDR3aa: CASSQGQGGTYEQYF

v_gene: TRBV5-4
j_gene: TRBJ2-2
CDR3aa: CASSSLGGSAGELFF

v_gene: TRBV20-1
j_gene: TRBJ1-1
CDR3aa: CSASLGDSHTEAFF

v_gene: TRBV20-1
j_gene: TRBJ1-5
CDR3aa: CSARDLGPQHF

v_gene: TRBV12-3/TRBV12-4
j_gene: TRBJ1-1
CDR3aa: CASSWIGEATEAFF

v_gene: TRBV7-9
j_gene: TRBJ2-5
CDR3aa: CASSSSDRRETQYF

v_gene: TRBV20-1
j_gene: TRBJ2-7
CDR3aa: CSARRIYEQYF

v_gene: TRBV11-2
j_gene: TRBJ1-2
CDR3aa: CASSSTWERGYGYTF

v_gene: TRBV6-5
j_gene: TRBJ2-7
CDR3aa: CASSYSPNRAYEQYF

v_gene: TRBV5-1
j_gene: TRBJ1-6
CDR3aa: CASSPGPGRTYNSPLHF

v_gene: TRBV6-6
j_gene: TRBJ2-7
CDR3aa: CASRFHPDKNSYEQYF

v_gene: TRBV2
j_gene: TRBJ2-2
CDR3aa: CASLGRGQGALNTGELFF

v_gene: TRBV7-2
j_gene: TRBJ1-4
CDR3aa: CASSGGQTYEKLFF

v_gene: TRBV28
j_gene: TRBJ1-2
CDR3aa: CASSLGADDYRVYGYTF

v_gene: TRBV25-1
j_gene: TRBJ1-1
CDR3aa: CACSARVRDTEAFF

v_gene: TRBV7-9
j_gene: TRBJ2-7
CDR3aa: CASRWGDGYEQYF

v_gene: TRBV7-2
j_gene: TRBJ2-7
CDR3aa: CASSFAGGLIDEQYF

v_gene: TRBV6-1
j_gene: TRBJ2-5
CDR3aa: CASFPPWLAGARETQYF

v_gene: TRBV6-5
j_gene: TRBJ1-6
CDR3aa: CASGTGLGSPLHF

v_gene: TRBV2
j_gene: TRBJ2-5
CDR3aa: CASSQGWNTEALTQYF

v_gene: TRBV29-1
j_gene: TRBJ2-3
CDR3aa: CTYATADTQYF

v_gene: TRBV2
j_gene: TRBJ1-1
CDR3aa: CASTSGRDEAFF

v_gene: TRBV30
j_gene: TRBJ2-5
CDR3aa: CAWTTRSTAETQYF

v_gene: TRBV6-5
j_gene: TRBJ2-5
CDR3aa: CASSSLIRGQETQYF

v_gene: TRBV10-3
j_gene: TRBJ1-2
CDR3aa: CASSTRPGQGRGYTF

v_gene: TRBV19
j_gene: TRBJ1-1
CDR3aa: CASSIRTGAFPAFF